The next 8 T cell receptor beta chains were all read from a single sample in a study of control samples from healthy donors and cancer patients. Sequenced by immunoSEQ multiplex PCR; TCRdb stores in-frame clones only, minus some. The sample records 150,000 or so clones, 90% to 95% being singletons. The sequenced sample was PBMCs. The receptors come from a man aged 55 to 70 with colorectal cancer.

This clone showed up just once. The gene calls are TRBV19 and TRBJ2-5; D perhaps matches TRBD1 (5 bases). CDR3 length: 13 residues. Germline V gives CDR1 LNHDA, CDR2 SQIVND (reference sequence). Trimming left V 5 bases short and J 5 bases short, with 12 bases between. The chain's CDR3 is CASSDQGSETQYF. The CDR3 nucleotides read TGTGCCAGTAGTGACCAGGGATCCGAGACCCAGTACTTC.

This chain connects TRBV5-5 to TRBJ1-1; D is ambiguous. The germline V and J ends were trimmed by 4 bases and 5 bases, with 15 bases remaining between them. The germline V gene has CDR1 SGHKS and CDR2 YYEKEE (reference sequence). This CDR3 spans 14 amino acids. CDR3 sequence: CASSIKRLGTEAFF. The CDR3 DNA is TGTGCCAGCAGCATCAAGAGACTCGGGACTGAAGCTTTCTTT. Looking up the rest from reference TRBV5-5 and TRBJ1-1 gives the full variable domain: DAGVTQSPTHLIKTRGQQVTLRCSPISGHKSVSWYQQVLGQGPQFIFQYYEKEERGRGNFPDRFSARQFPNYSSELNVNALLLGDSALYLCASSIKRLGTEAFFGQGTRLTVV.

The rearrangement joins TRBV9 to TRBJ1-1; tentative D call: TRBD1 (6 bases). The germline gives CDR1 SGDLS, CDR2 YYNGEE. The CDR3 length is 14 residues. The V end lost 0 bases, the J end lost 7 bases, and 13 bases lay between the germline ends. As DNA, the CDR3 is TGTGCCAGCAGCGTAGACGGGGGGCTGAGTGAAGCTTTCTTT. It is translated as CASSVDGGLSEAFF. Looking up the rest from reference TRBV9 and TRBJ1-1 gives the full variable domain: DSGVTQTPKHLITATGQRVTLRCSPRSGDLSVYWYQQSLDQGLQFLIQYYNGEERAKGNILERFSAQQFPDLHSELNLSSLELGDSALYFCASSVDGGLSEAFFGQGTRLTVV.

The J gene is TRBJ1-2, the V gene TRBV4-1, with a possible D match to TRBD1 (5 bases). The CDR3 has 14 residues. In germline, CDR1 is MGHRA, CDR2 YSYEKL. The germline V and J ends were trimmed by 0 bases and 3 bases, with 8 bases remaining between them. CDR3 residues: CASSQEGRDYGYTF. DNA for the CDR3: TGCGCCAGCAGCCAAGAAGGCAGGGACTATGGCTACACCTTC.

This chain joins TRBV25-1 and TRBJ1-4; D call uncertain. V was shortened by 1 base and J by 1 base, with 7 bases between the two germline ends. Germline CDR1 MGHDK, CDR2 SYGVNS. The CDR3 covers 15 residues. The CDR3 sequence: CASSESGLTNEKLFF. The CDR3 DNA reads TGTGCCAGCAGTGAATCCGGGCTAACTAATGAAAAACTGTTTTTT.

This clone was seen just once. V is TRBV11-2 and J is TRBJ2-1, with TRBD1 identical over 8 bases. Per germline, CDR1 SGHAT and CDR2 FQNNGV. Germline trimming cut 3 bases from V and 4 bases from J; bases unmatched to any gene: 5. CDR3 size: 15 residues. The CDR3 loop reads CASSLAGQAYNEQFF. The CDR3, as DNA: TGTGCCAGCAGCTTGGCGGGACAGGCATACAATGAGCAGTTCTTC.

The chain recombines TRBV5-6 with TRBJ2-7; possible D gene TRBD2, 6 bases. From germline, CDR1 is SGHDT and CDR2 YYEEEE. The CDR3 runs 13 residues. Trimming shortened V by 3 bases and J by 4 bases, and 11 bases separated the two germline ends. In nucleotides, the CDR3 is TGTGCCAGCAGCTCCCCCGGGGGATACGAGCAGTACTTC. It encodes CASSSPGGYEQYF.

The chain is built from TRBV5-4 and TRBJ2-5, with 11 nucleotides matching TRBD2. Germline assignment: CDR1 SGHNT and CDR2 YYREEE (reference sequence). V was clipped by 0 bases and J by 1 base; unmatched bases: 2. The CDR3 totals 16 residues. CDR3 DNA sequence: TGTGCCAGCAGCTTGGGGCTAGCGGGGGGCCAAGAGACCCAGTACTTC. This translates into CASSLGLAGGQETQYF.